The clone carrying this T cell receptor (beta chain) appeared many times. TCRdb used MiXCR to reprocess the 5' RACE reads, holding one entry per CDR3 protein. The table records some 100,000 distinct CDR3 sequences, less than 15% of them present only once. This entry is derived from a study of neurological immune-mediated disorders. Time point in this sample: longitudinal time-point 2. Per germline, CDR1 SEHNR and CDR2 FQNEAQ (reference sequence). Trimming left V 5 bases short and J 3 bases short, with 17 bases between. There are 16 residues in the CDR3. V is TRBV7-9 and J is TRBJ2-1; D remains unclear. The sequence was collected from a female donor with HTLV-1-associated myelopathy (HAM/TSP). Sequenced input: PBMCs. The CDR3 reads CASSTTGRKNYNEQFF. CDR3 DNA: TGTGCCAGCAGCACAACTGGGCGGAAAAACTACAATGAGCAGTTCTTC.